The rows below give T cell receptor beta chains drawn from one sample of a study of post-analysis software for immune sequencing data. TCRdb ran MiXCR on the PCR reads and lists one entry per CDR3 protein. Of hundreds of thousands of distinct CDR3 sequences listed, 55% to 60% are singletons. Material for sequencing was blood. Receptors originate from a girl aged 2-10 years with multiple sclerosis. The CDR3 runs from the conserved cysteine through the conserved F or W. The D gene is left open where the match is weak. Only part of the rows carry a size: once, few, many, or a class if the clone is expanded.

cdr3_nt: TGCGCCAGCAGCTTCGCCACCGGCACCCCCTACGAGCAGTACTTC
cdr3_aa: CASSFATGTPYEQYF
clone_size: -
v_call: TRBV5-1
j_call: TRBJ2-7
d_call: -

cdr3_nt: TGCAGCGTTGAAACCCAGGGGGCTACAGATGAGCAGTTCTTC
cdr3_aa: CSVETQGATDEQFF
clone_size: few
v_call: TRBV29-1
j_call: TRBJ2-1
d_call: TRBD1

cdr3_nt: TGCAGTGCTTATAGCGGGAGGGTTGGAGATACGCAGTATTTT
cdr3_aa: CSAYSGRVGDTQYF
clone_size: -
v_call: TRBV20-1
j_call: TRBJ2-3
d_call: TRBD2

cdr3_nt: TGTGCCAGCAGTTTAGTCTCGGGGGTTTTGGAGACCCAGTACTTC
cdr3_aa: CASSLVSGVLETQYF
clone_size: once
v_call: TRBV12-3/TRBV12-4
j_call: TRBJ2-5
d_call: -

cdr3_nt: TGTGCCAGCAGACTTCAGGGTTACCAAGAGACCCAGTACTTC
cdr3_aa: CASRLQGYQETQYF
clone_size: once
v_call: TRBV28
j_call: TRBJ2-5
d_call: -

cdr3_nt: TGTGCCAGCACGCGAGCGGTGACAGATACGCAGTATTTT
cdr3_aa: CASTRAVTDTQYF
clone_size: -
v_call: TRBV6-5
j_call: TRBJ2-3
d_call: -

cdr3_nt: TGTGCCAGCAGTTCCCCCCGGCTTGGACGCAGTAGCTCCTACGAGCAGTACTTC
cdr3_aa: CASSSPRLGRSSSYEQYF
clone_size: -
v_call: TRBV6-2/TRBV6-3
j_call: TRBJ2-7
d_call: -

cdr3_nt: TGTGCCAGCAGCTTGGCTCGCGTTGGCAGGGGGGGGGAGACCCAGTACTTC
cdr3_aa: CASSLARVGRGGETQYF
clone_size: few
v_call: TRBV5-5
j_call: TRBJ2-5
d_call: -

cdr3_nt: TGTGCCAGCAGCTTAGCGGGCACGGACTATAATTCACCCCTCCACTTT
cdr3_aa: CASSLAGTDYNSPLHF
clone_size: -
v_call: TRBV7-2
j_call: TRBJ1-6
d_call: -

cdr3_nt: TGTGCCAGCAGCCCTCCTGAAGGGAATACGGATACGCAGTATTTT
cdr3_aa: CASSPPEGNTDTQYF
clone_size: -
v_call: TRBV7-9
j_call: TRBJ2-3
d_call: -

cdr3_nt: TGTGCCAGCAGCTCGGCAGGACTAGCGGGAGGGATAAAGCAGTTCTTC
cdr3_aa: CASSSAGLAGGIKQFF
clone_size: -
v_call: TRBV5-6
j_call: TRBJ2-1
d_call: TRBD2

cdr3_nt: TGTGCCAGCAGCTCCGACCCCGGGATACACAATGAGCAGTTCTTC
cdr3_aa: CASSSDPGIHNEQFF
clone_size: once
v_call: TRBV11-2
j_call: TRBJ2-1
d_call: -

cdr3_nt: TGCAGTGCGGAGGGACTAGCTTATGAGCAGTTCTTC
cdr3_aa: CSAEGLAYEQFF
clone_size: few
v_call: TRBV20-1
j_call: TRBJ2-1
d_call: TRBD2

cdr3_nt: TGTGCCAGCAGCTTGGGGATTGGGACAGCCTACGAGCAGTACTTC
cdr3_aa: CASSLGIGTAYEQYF
clone_size: -
v_call: TRBV5-6
j_call: TRBJ2-7
d_call: TRBD1

cdr3_nt: TGTGCCAGCAGTCAAAGGCGGGGCACAGATACGCAGTATTTC
cdr3_aa: CASSQRRGTDTQYF
clone_size: -
v_call: TRBV6-1
j_call: TRBJ2-3
d_call: -

cdr3_nt: TGTGCCAGCTCAGAAAGAATGGTGAACACTGAAGCTTTCTTT
cdr3_aa: CASSERMVNTEAFF
clone_size: -
v_call: TRBV18
j_call: TRBJ1-1
d_call: -

cdr3_nt: TGCAGCGGTGAAACAGGGAAGGAGAATGGCTACACCTTC
cdr3_aa: CSGETGKENGYTF
clone_size: -
v_call: TRBV29-1
j_call: TRBJ1-2
d_call: -

cdr3_nt: TGCAGCGTTGTCACGGGAGAAATAGTCAAAAACATTCAGTACTTC
cdr3_aa: CSVVTGEIVKNIQYF
clone_size: many
v_call: TRBV29-1
j_call: TRBJ2-4
d_call: -

cdr3_nt: TGTGCCAGCAGTTTGAGGGGGGGCGCCGAAAAACTGTTTTTT
cdr3_aa: CASSLRGGAEKLFF
clone_size: -
v_call: TRBV12-3/TRBV12-4
j_call: TRBJ1-4
d_call: -

cdr3_nt: TGTGCCAGCAGCCAAAACAGGGAGACCGGGGAGCTGTTTTTT
cdr3_aa: CASSQNRETGELFF
clone_size: few
v_call: TRBV3-1
j_call: TRBJ2-2
d_call: -

cdr3_nt: TGTGCCAGCAGCCAAGTTGTCAGGACCTACGAGCAGTACTTC
cdr3_aa: CASSQVVRTYEQYF
clone_size: -
v_call: TRBV4-2
j_call: TRBJ2-7
d_call: -

cdr3_nt: TGTGCCAGCAGCCCAGGAGAGGGGATCGGCTATGGCTACACCTTC
cdr3_aa: CASSPGEGIGYGYTF
clone_size: once
v_call: TRBV7-2
j_call: TRBJ1-2
d_call: -

cdr3_nt: TGCAGTGCTAGAACTTATAACCAGGGGGGGAGACAGGGTGGAGACGGTTACACCTTC
cdr3_aa: CSARTYNQGGRQGGDGYTF
clone_size: few
v_call: TRBV20-1
j_call: TRBJ1-2
d_call: TRBD1

cdr3_nt: TGTGCCAGCAGTCCTTTAATTACAGGGACCGCCTACGAGCAGTACTTC
cdr3_aa: CASSPLITGTAYEQYF
clone_size: -
v_call: TRBV27
j_call: TRBJ2-7
d_call: -

cdr3_nt: TGTGCCAGCAGCCCCGTTCCTGGGACTAGCATGGGATTCGAGCAGTACTTC
cdr3_aa: CASSPVPGTSMGFEQYF
clone_size: few
v_call: TRBV7-6
j_call: TRBJ2-7
d_call: TRBD2

cdr3_nt: TGTGCCTGGAGGGAGGGACCCAGGAGGCAGTTCTTC
cdr3_aa: CAWREGPRRQFF
clone_size: -
v_call: TRBV30
j_call: TRBJ2-1
d_call: -

cdr3_nt: TGTGCCAGCAGCTTAATAAGAGGACAGGCGACGGATACGCAGTATTTT
cdr3_aa: CASSLIRGQATDTQYF
clone_size: -
v_call: TRBV7-9
j_call: TRBJ2-3
d_call: TRBD1

cdr3_nt: TGTGCCACCAGCAGTGGACAGGGGGTAAACACTGAAGCTTTCTTT
cdr3_aa: CATSSGQGVNTEAFF
clone_size: -
v_call: TRBV15
j_call: TRBJ1-1
d_call: TRBD1

cdr3_nt: TGCAGTGCTGTTGGGGGAGACCGGGACTCTCAAGAGACCCAGTACTTC
cdr3_aa: CSAVGGDRDSQETQYF
clone_size: few
v_call: TRBV20-1
j_call: TRBJ2-5
d_call: -

cdr3_nt: TGTGCCAGCGGCTTGGGGCTAGCGGGAGACGAGCAGTACTTC
cdr3_aa: CASGLGLAGDEQYF
clone_size: once
v_call: TRBV5-5
j_call: TRBJ2-7
d_call: TRBD2

cdr3_nt: TGTGCTAGCAGCTTAAGTCTCGGGGACGAGCAGTACTTC
cdr3_aa: CASSLSLGDEQYF
clone_size: once
v_call: TRBV7-9
j_call: TRBJ2-7
d_call: -

cdr3_nt: TGCAGCGCCGCAGGAGCGGGAGACGGGCATGAGCAGTTCTTC
cdr3_aa: CSAAGAGDGHEQFF
clone_size: -
v_call: TRBV29-1
j_call: TRBJ2-1
d_call: TRBD2

cdr3_nt: TGTGCCAGCAGTGATCTATATACGCGGAACACCGGGGAGCTGTTTTTT
cdr3_aa: CASSDLYTRNTGELFF
clone_size: -
v_call: TRBV6-1
j_call: TRBJ2-2
d_call: -

cdr3_nt: TGCGCCAGCAGCCACGCCCAAGGGAAACTAGCCCACAATGAGCAGTTCTTC
cdr3_aa: CASSHAQGKLAHNEQFF
clone_size: -
v_call: TRBV4-1
j_call: TRBJ2-1
d_call: -

cdr3_nt: TGCGCCAGCAGCTTTCAGGGAGGGAACTATGGCTACACCTTC
cdr3_aa: CASSFQGGNYGYTF
clone_size: few
v_call: TRBV5-1
j_call: TRBJ1-2
d_call: -

cdr3_nt: TGTGCCAGCAATGTGAACCTTAACTATGGCTACACCTTC
cdr3_aa: CASNVNLNYGYTF
clone_size: few
v_call: TRBV12-3/TRBV12-4
j_call: TRBJ1-2
d_call: -

cdr3_nt: TGTGCCAGCAGTTACTCGATAGGGGTCTCTGGAAACACCATATATTTT
cdr3_aa: CASSYSIGVSGNTIYF
clone_size: -
v_call: TRBV6-6
j_call: TRBJ1-3
d_call: -

cdr3_nt: TGTGCCAGCAAACGACAGCACCAAGAGACCCAGTACTTC
cdr3_aa: CASKRQHQETQYF
clone_size: -
v_call: TRBV27
j_call: TRBJ2-5
d_call: -

cdr3_nt: TGTGCCAGCAGCTACGACAGGGGTGGCGACGAGCAGTACTTC
cdr3_aa: CASSYDRGGDEQYF
clone_size: -
v_call: TRBV6-5
j_call: TRBJ2-7
d_call: TRBD1

cdr3_nt: TGTGCCAGCAGCTCCCGACCAGGACTAGCGGGGGCTGGGGGGGAGACCCAGTACTTC
cdr3_aa: CASSSRPGLAGAGGETQYF
clone_size: -
v_call: TRBV7-9
j_call: TRBJ2-5
d_call: TRBD2

cdr3_nt: TGTGCCATCAGTGAGGGGCTGACCACCGGGGAGCTGTTTTTT
cdr3_aa: CAISEGLTTGELFF
clone_size: -
v_call: TRBV10-3
j_call: TRBJ2-2
d_call: -

cdr3_nt: TGTGCCACCAGTGGCCTAGGGACAGAATCTAACTATGGCTACACCTTC
cdr3_aa: CATSGLGTESNYGYTF
clone_size: few
v_call: TRBV24-1
j_call: TRBJ1-2
d_call: TRBD1

cdr3_nt: TGCAGTGCTCTGAAGGGTGAACCAGAAAGCTACGAGCAGTACTTC
cdr3_aa: CSALKGEPESYEQYF
clone_size: -
v_call: TRBV20-1
j_call: TRBJ2-7
d_call: -

cdr3_nt: TGCGCCAGCAGCCTAGGACTAGCGCGGCGCGCAGATACGCAGTATTTT
cdr3_aa: CASSLGLARRADTQYF
clone_size: -
v_call: TRBV5-1
j_call: TRBJ2-3
d_call: TRBD2

cdr3_nt: TGTGCCAGCAGTTACTGGGGGACAGGGGAAGAGACCCAGTACTTC
cdr3_aa: CASSYWGTGEETQYF
clone_size: -
v_call: TRBV6-5
j_call: TRBJ2-5
d_call: TRBD1

cdr3_nt: TGTGCCAGCAGCTTAGCGAGTTCAGCGTTTAGAGAGACCCAGTACTTC
cdr3_aa: CASSLASSAFRETQYF
clone_size: -
v_call: TRBV7-9
j_call: TRBJ2-5
d_call: -

cdr3_nt: TGTGCCACCAGTGATAGCCCGGGTCAGGGAACAGATATGCAGTATTTT
cdr3_aa: CATSDSPGQGTDMQYF
clone_size: -
v_call: TRBV24-1
j_call: TRBJ2-3
d_call: -

cdr3_nt: TGTGCCAGCAGCTCACCTGGACTAGCAAGCAATGAGCAGTTCTTC
cdr3_aa: CASSSPGLASNEQFF
clone_size: -
v_call: TRBV7-2
j_call: TRBJ2-1
d_call: TRBD2

cdr3_nt: TGTGCCAGCAGGACAGACCCCGGCTCACCCCTCCACTTT
cdr3_aa: CASRTDPGSPLHF
clone_size: few
v_call: TRBV6-2/TRBV6-3
j_call: TRBJ1-6
d_call: -

cdr3_nt: TGTGCCAGCAGTCCCGGACAGCTTTATAGCAATCAGCCCCAGCATTTT
cdr3_aa: CASSPGQLYSNQPQHF
clone_size: -
v_call: TRBV27
j_call: TRBJ1-5
d_call: -

cdr3_nt: TGCAGCGTCCAAGGGGCGGAGACCCAGTACTTC
cdr3_aa: CSVQGAETQYF
clone_size: -
v_call: TRBV29-1
j_call: TRBJ2-5
d_call: -